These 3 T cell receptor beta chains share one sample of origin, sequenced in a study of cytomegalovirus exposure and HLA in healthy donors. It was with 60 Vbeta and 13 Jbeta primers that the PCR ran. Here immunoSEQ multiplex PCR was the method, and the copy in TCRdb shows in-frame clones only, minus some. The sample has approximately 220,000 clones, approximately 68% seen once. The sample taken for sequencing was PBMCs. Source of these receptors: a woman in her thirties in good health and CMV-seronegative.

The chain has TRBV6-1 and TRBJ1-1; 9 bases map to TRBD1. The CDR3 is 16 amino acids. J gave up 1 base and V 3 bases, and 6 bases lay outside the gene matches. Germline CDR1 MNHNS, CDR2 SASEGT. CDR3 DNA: TGTGCCAGCAGTGAGCGTTTACAGGGGGCGAACACTGAAGCTTTCTTT. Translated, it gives CASSERLQGANTEAFF.

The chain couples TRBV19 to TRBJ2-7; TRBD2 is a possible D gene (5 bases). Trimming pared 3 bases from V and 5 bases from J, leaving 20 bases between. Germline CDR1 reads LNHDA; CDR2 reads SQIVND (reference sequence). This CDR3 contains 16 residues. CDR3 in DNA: TGTGCCAGTAGTATGTTTGCGGACGCAGAGGGTGACGAGCAGTACTTC. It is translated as CASSMFADAEGDEQYF.

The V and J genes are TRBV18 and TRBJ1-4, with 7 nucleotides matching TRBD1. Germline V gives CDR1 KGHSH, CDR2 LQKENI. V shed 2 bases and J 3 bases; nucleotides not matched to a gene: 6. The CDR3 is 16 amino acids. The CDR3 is CASSPKQGKANEKLFF. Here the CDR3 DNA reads TGTGCCAGCTCACCAAAACAGGGGAAGGCTAATGAAAAACTGTTTTTT.